This T cell receptor beta chain originates from a study of blood T cells in healthy people across ages. Study-wide results and limits: TCR beta diversity was tightly associated with the proportion of naive T cells. Expanded clonotype changes were possibly confounded by unknown donor CMV status.

The CDR3 has 13 amino acids. The V and J ends lost 4 bases and 5 bases respectively, with 9 bases between them. Germline-derived CDR1 and CDR2 are MNHNY and SVGAGI (reference sequence). Sample-barcoded 5' priming and a J-beta primer mix drove a second PCR of roughly 6 to 12 cycles. Every cDNA molecule bore a tag from a template-switch adaptor containing 12 random nucleotides. Using its own MiXCR run on the 5' RACE reads, TCRdb lists one record per CDR3 protein. The sample yields some 550,000 distinct CDR3 sequences, roughly 48% seen once. This clonotype came up many times. Its antigen is unidentified. The clonotype was recovered from an elderly man in good health. Source material: blood. The chain uses TRBV6-6 and TRBJ2-1; no reliable D call. This CDR3 is CASSSSAHNEQFF. In DNA, the CDR3 is TGTGCCAGCAGTTCCTCGGCCCACAATGAGCAGTTCTTC.